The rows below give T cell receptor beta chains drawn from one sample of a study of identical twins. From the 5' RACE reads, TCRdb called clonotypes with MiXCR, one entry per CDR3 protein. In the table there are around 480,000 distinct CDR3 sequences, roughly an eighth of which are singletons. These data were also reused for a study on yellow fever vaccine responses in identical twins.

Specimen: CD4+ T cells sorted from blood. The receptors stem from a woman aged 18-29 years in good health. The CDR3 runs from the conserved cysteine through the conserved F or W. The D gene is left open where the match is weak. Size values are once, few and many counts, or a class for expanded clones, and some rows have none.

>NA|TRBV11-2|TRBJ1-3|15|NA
TGTGCCAGCAGCTTAAGGTCGAACAGAGGAAACACCATATATTTT
CASSLRSNRGNTIYF
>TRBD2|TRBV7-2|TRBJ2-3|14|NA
TGTGCCAGCAACCGGGACTACGGTTACGATACGCAGTATTTT
CASNRDYGYDTQYF
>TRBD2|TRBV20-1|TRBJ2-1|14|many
TGCAGTGCTAGCTTAGCGGGAGAGGTCAATGAGCAGTTCTTC
CSASLAGEVNEQFF
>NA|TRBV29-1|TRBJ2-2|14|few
TGCAGCGTCGGAAGTGGGGGGTACACCGGGGAGCTGTTTTTT
CSVGSGGYTGELFF
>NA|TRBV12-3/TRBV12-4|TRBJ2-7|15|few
TGTGCCAGCAGTTTAAAAGGGAGCACCCCCCACGAGCAGTACTTC
CASSLKGSTPHEQYF
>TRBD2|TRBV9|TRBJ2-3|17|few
TGTGCCAGCAGCGTAGATATGGCGGGAGGTGGCGCAGATACGCAGTATTTT
CASSVDMAGGGADTQYF
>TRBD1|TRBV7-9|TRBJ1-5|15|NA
TGTGCCAGCAGCTTAGCGACAGGGGTAGGTCAGCCCCAGCATTTT
CASSLATGVGQPQHF
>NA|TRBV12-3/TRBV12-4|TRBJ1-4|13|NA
TGTGCCAGCAGTTCTGCCCGAGGTGAAAAACTGTTTTTT
CASSSARGEKLFF
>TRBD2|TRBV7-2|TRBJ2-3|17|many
TGTGCCAGCAGCTTAGTCAGCGGGAGTAGAGGAACAGATACGCAGTATTTT
CASSLVSGSRGTDTQYF
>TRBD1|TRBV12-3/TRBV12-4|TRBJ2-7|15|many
TGTGCCAGCAGTTTTGGGACAGGGCCTACCTACGAGCAGTACTTC
CASSFGTGPTYEQYF
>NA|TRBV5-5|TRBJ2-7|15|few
TGTGCCAGCAGCTTGGTTTCAGGGTCCGCCTACGAGCAGTACTTC
CASSLVSGSAYEQYF
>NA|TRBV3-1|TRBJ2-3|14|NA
TGTGCCAGCAGCCATCCGGACTTCACAGATACGCAGTATTTT
CASSHPDFTDTQYF
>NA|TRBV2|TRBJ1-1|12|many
TGTGCCAGCAGTGACCCGAACACTGAAGCTTTCTTT
CASSDPNTEAFF
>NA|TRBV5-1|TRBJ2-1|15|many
TGCGCCAGCAGCCGCACTCCAGGGGGAGGAAATGAGCAGTTCTTC
CASSRTPGGGNEQFF
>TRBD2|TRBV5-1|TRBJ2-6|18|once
TGCGCCAGCAGCTTGGGACTAGCGGGGTCAGCAGGGGCCAACGTCCTGACTTTC
CASSLGLAGSAGANVLTF
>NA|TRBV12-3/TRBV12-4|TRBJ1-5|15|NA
TGTGCCAGCAGTTCAGTGGTGGCGGGCAATCAGCCCCAGCATTTT
CASSSVVAGNQPQHF
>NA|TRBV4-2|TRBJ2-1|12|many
TGTGCCAGCAGCCAAGGCAACAATGAGCAGTTCTTC
CASSQGNNEQFF
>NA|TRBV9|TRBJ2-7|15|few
TGTGCCAGCAGCGCATCCGACAGCCACTCCTACGAGCAGTACTTC
CASSASDSHSYEQYF
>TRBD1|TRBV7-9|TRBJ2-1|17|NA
TGTGCCAGCAGCTTAGTAAGGAACAGGGGGTACCCCAATGAGCAGTTCTTC
CASSLVRNRGYPNEQFF
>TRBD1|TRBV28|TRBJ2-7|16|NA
TGTGCCAGCAGCCCGACGGGCGGGACAGGGATTCGCGAGCAGTACTTC
CASSPTGGTGIREQYF
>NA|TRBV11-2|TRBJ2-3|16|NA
TGTGCCAGCAGCTTAGATGCGGGAAACCCCACAGATACGCAGTATTTT
CASSLDAGNPTDTQYF
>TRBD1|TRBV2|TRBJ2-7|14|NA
TGTGCCAGCAGGAACCGGGACAGATCCTACGAGCAGTACTTC
CASRNRDRSYEQYF
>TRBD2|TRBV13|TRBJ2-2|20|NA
TGTGCCAGCAGCTTCGCCCCCGGGACTAGCGGGGGCGCGAACACCGGGGAGCTGTTTTTT
CASSFAPGTSGGANTGELFF
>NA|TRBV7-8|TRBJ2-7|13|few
TGTGCCAGCAGCTCGACAGCAGCCTACGAGCAGTACTTC
CASSSTAAYEQYF
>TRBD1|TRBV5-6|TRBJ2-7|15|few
TGTGCCAGCACCCTGGGGAGACAGGGACGAGTTGAGCAGTACTTC
CASTLGRQGRVEQYF
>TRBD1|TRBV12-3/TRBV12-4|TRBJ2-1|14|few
TGTGCCAGCAGCCAAAGACAGGGGTTCAATGAGCAGTTCTTC
CASSQRQGFNEQFF
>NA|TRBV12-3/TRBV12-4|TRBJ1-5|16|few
TGTGCCAGCAGTTCGGGGGTGGCAGCTTTCAATCAGCCCCAGCATTTT
CASSSGVAAFNQPQHF
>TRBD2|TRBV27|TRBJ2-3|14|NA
TGTGCCAGGGAATCCGGGACTAGCGGGAGGACGCAGTATTTT
CARESGTSGRTQYF
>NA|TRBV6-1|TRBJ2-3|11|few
TGTGCCAGCAGAGACGGGACTCCGCAGTATTTT
CASRDGTPQYF
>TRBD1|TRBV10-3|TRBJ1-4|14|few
TGTGCCATCAGCGGGACAGGGGGCGGTGAAAAACTGTTTTTT
CAISGTGGGEKLFF